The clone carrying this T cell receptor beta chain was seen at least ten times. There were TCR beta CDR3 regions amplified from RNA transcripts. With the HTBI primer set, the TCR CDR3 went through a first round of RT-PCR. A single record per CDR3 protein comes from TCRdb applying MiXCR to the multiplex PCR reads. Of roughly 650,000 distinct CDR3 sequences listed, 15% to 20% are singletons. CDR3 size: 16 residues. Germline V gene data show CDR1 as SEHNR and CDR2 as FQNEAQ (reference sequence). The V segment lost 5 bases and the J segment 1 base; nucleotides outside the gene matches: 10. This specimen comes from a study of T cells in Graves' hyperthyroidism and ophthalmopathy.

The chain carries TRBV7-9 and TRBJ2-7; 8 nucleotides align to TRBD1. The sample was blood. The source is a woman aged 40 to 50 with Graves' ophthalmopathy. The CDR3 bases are TGTGCCAGCAGCACCACCGACAGGGGTAGATCCTACGAGCAGTACTTC. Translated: CASSTTDRGRSYEQYF. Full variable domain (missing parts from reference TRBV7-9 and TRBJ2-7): DTGVSQNPRHKITKRGQNVTFRCDPISEHNRLYWYRQTLGQGPEFLTYFQNEAQLEKSRLLSDRFSAERPKGSFSTLEIQRTEQGDSAMYLCASSTTDRGRSYEQYFGPGTRLTVT.